This is a list of T cell receptor beta chains from one sample in a study of cytotoxic CD8 clonotypes in ibrutinib-treated CLL. The repertoire was sequenced with immunoSEQ multiplex PCR; TCRdb's copy has only in-frame clones and lacks some. The sample has about 85,000 clones, 79% seen once. Specimen: PBMCs, collected after 12 months of ibrutinib treatment. These receptors came from a human donor with chronic lymphocytic leukemia. Each CDR3 is given with its conserved first and last residue. D genes are given only for firm matches. Size tells how often a clone was seen (once, few, many) or the class of an expanded clone, and some rows leave it out.

clone_size	v_call	j_call	d_call	cdr3_nt	cdr3_aa
NA	TRBV28	TRBJ2-7	NA	TGTGCCAGCGGTGAGCCGTCCACCTACGAGCAGTACTTC	CASGEPSTYEQYF
NA	TRBV7-6	TRBJ2-1	TRBD2	TGTGCCAGCAGCCAATGGGGGGGGGAGCAGTTCTTC	CASSQWGGEQFF
few	TRBV6-4	TRBJ2-3	NA	TGTGCCAGCAGTGACGGGTCGGTTACGCAGTATTTT	CASSDGSVTQYF
NA	TRBV11-2	TRBJ2-2	NA	TGTGCCAGCAGCTTAGTTGCGAACACCGGGGAGCTGTTTTTT	CASSLVANTGELFF
NA	TRBV2	TRBJ1-2	NA	TGTGCCAGCAGTGAAATCCCGCCAGGGGCGGGAAGTGGCTACACCTTC	CASSEIPPGAGSGYTF
NA	TRBV28	TRBJ2-7	NA	TGTGCCAGCAGTTCCCGGGACACGAAGTCCTACGAGCAGTACTTC	CASSSRDTKSYEQYF
NA	TRBV10-3	TRBJ1-1	NA	TGTGCCATCAGGGTGGGGTTGAACACTGAAGCTTTCTTT	CAIRVGLNTEAFF
NA	TRBV14	TRBJ2-2	TRBD2	TGTGCCAGCAGCCAAGTAGCGGGGGTCGCCGGGGAGCTGTTTTTT	CASSQVAGVAGELFF
NA	TRBV5-1	TRBJ2-5	TRBD1	TGCGCCAGCAGCCCCGGGACAGGCAAAGAGACCCAGTACTTC	CASSPGTGKETQYF
NA	TRBV18	TRBJ2-3	TRBD1	TGTGCCAGCTCACCGGGGACAGGGCCGAGCACAGATACGCAGTATTTT	CASSPGTGPSTDTQYF
NA	TRBV28	TRBJ1-2	NA	TGTGCCAGCAGTCCCCCCCAGACGGACTATGGCTACACCTTC	CASSPPQTDYGYTF
NA	TRBV10-3	TRBJ1-6	NA	TGTGCCATCAGTGAGTCGATGGGGGCGGCAGCCGCTGGGCTCCACTTT	CAISESMGAAAAGLHF
NA	TRBV9	TRBJ2-3	NA	TGTGCCAGCAGCGTTGGTGTGGGCACAGATACGCAGTATTTT	CASSVGVGTDTQYF
NA	TRBV11-3	TRBJ2-1	NA	TGTGCCAGCAGCCCTGGGGGCAGCTCCTACAATGAGCAGTTCTTC	CASSPGGSSYNEQFF
NA	TRBV21-1	TRBJ1-2	NA	TGTGCCAGCAGCAAAAAGGGGGGCTACACCTTC	CASSKKGGYTF
NA	TRBV28	TRBJ1-5	TRBD1	TGTGCCAGCAGTTTGTCCCCATCACAGGGGGTAAGGCAGCCCCAGCATTTT	CASSLSPSQGVRQPQHF
NA	TRBV7-2	TRBJ1-4	NA	TGTGCCAGCAGCTTAGGGAGCGTTGGCGCGGAAAAACTGTTTTTT	CASSLGSVGAEKLFF
few	TRBV7-3	TRBJ2-7	TRBD2	TGTGCCAGCAGCCCTAGCGGGAGTGGTTCCTACGAGCAGTACTTC	CASSPSGSGSYEQYF
few	TRBV5-8	TRBJ2-4	NA	TGTGCCAGCAGCTTCCGGCAGGGTGTTTGGTGGGACTTC	CASSFRQGVWWDF
NA	TRBV19	TRBJ1-5	NA	TGTGCCAGTAGTATTACGGGGGGGGGTCAGCCCCAGCATTTT	CASSITGGGQPQHF
NA	TRBV14	TRBJ2-5	TRBD2	TGTGCCAGCAGCCCGGGACTAGCGGTTCAAGAGACCCAGTACTTC	CASSPGLAVQETQYF
NA	TRBV19	TRBJ2-4	NA	TGTGCCAGTAGCCCTAGCGCCTCCTCGGACATTCAGTACTTC	CASSPSASSDIQYF
once	TRBV6-5	TRBJ1-1	NA	TGTGCCAGCAGTCGGGGAGGGGGGTCTGAAGCTTTCTTT	CASSRGGGSEAFF
NA	TRBV7-3	TRBJ2-3	TRBD2	TGTGCCAGCAGCGGAGGACTAGCGGGGACAGATACGCAGTATTTT	CASSGGLAGTDTQYF
few	TRBV2	TRBJ2-3	NA	TGTGCCAGCAGCAGCGCGGGAACCAGCACAGATACGCAGTATTTT	CASSSAGTSTDTQYF
NA	TRBV15	TRBJ1-1	NA	TGTGCCACCAGCAACCCGGGGTTTTCCACTGAAGCTTTCTTT	CATSNPGFSTEAFF
NA	TRBV30	TRBJ1-6	NA	TGTGCCTGGACCGCCAGACACGGCTATAATTCACCCCTCCACTTT	CAWTARHGYNSPLHF
few	TRBV20-1	TRBJ2-7	TRBD1	TGCAGTGCAAGGACAGGGTACGAGCAGTACTTC	CSARTGYEQYF
NA	TRBV7-3	TRBJ2-5	NA	TGTGCCAGCAGCTTGGGGACCGCCATCGGGGAGACCCAGTACTTC	CASSLGTAIGETQYF
NA	TRBV4-3	TRBJ2-7	NA	TGCGCCAGCAGCCCCGACATGGGAGGCTACGAGCAGTACTTC	CASSPDMGGYEQYF
few	TRBV6-5	TRBJ2-1	NA	TGTGCCAGCAGTCGGAACGGCGACAATGAGCAGTTCTTC	CASSRNGDNEQFF
many	TRBV5-1	TRBJ1-3	NA	TGCGCCAGCAGCTCCTCGGGTAGGGCTGGGTCTGGAAACACCATATATTTT	CASSSSGRAGSGNTIYF
NA	TRBV18	TRBJ2-7	NA	TGTGCCAGCGCCCCGGGGGCCCAATACGAGCAGTACTTC	CASAPGAQYEQYF
NA	TRBV19	TRBJ2-7	NA	TGTGCCAGTAGTATAAGCGCAGGGTCTTACGAGCAGTACTTC	CASSISAGSYEQYF
NA	TRBV7-3	TRBJ2-2	NA	TGTGCCAGCAGCCCCGCCGGAGGAGGGTGGAACACCGGGGAGCTGTTTTTT	CASSPAGGGWNTGELFF
few	TRBV2	TRBJ1-3	NA	TGTGCCAGCAGACAGGATCTTGGAAACACCATATATTTT	CASRQDLGNTIYF
NA	TRBV11-2	TRBJ1-3	NA	TGTGCCAGCAGCCAACAGAGCTCTGGAAACACCATATATTTT	CASSQQSSGNTIYF
few	TRBV2	TRBJ2-7	NA	TGTGCCAGCAGCGGGGACACCGTAGATCCGTACTTC	CASSGDTVDPYF
NA	TRBV2	TRBJ2-7	NA	TGTGCCAGCAGTGAGTTCACTAGATTACAGTACTTC	CASSEFTRLQYF
NA	TRBV6-5	TRBJ2-2	NA	TGTGCCAGCAGTTATTCCTACACCGGGGAGCTGTTTTTT	CASSYSYTGELFF
NA	TRBV28	TRBJ1-1	NA	TGTGCCAGCAGCAGCCCCGGGGACCTCGCGATGAACACTGAAGCTTTCTTT	CASSSPGDLAMNTEAFF
once	TRBV5-4	TRBJ1-4	TRBD1	TGTGCCAGCAGCACCCCAGGACAGGGGCGCACTAATGAAAAACTGTTTTTT	CASSTPGQGRTNEKLFF
once	TRBV11-2	TRBJ2-5	NA	TGTGCCAGCAGCCCCGGGGGGCAGTGGGGAGAGACCCAGTACTTC	CASSPGGQWGETQYF
many	TRBV2	TRBJ1-4	NA	TGTGCCAGCAGAGGTATTGGGGGCCGATATGAAAAACTGTTTTTT	CASRGIGGRYEKLFF
few	TRBV19	TRBJ2-4	TRBD2	TGTGCCAGTACCCCGACTAGCGGGAAGAACATTCAGTACTTC	CASTPTSGKNIQYF
NA	TRBV5-1	TRBJ1-1	NA	TGCGCCAGCAGCTCGCTCGGACACGAAAACACTGAAGCTTTCTTT	CASSSLGHENTEAFF
NA	TRBV28	TRBJ2-3	NA	TGTGCCAGCAGCCCAGGGGTCTCTAGCACAGATACGCAGTATTTT	CASSPGVSSTDTQYF
NA	TRBV5-1	TRBJ2-3	TRBD1	TGCGCCAGCAGCTTCAACGGACAGGGGACGGTGGGTACGCAGTATTTT	CASSFNGQGTVGTQYF
NA	TRBV19	TRBJ2-5	NA	TGTGCCACCGCCCCCGGCAGGGTGGGGAAAGAGACCCAGTACTTC	CATAPGRVGKETQYF
NA	TRBV29-1	TRBJ2-3	NA	TGCAGCGTCCAACGGGGCGAGGGGGGGGATACGCAGTATTTT	CSVQRGEGGDTQYF
NA	TRBV6-4	TRBJ2-3	NA	TGTGCCAGCAGCCGGACCCACGGCGCAGATACGCAGTATTTT	CASSRTHGADTQYF
NA	TRBV18	TRBJ1-5	NA	TGTGCCAGCTCAATTGGGGGGACGAGCAATCAGCCCCAGCATTTT	CASSIGGTSNQPQHF
NA	TRBV10-3	TRBJ2-7	NA	TGTGCCACCAGGGGTGGCGAGGGGCAACACGAGCAGTACTTC	CATRGGEGQHEQYF
NA	TRBV28	TRBJ2-1	NA	TGTGCCAGCAGCCCACCCGGGACTCCCGGGGGGCAGTTCTTC	CASSPPGTPGGQFF
NA	TRBV5-1	TRBJ2-2	NA	TGCGCCAGCAGCTCCCCTGAGACAGACCCCGGGGAGCTGTTTTTT	CASSSPETDPGELFF